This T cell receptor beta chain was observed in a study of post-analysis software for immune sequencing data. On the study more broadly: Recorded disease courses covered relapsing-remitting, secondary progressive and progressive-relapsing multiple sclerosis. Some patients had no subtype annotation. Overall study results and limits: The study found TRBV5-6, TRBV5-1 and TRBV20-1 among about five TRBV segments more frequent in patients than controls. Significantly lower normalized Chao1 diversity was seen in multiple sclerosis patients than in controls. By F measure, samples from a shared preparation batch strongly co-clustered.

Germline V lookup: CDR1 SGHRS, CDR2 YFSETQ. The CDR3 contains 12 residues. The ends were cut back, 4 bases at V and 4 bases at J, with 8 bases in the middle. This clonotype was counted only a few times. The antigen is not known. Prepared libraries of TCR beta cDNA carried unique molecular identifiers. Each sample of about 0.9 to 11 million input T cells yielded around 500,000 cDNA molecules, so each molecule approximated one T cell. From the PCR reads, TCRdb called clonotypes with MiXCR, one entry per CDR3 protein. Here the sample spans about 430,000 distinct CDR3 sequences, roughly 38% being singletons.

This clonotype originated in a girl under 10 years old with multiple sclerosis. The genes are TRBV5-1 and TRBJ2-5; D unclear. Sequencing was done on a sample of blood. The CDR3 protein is CASSLSSETQYF. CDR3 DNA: TGCGCCAGCAGCCTATCGTCAGAGACCCAGTACTTC. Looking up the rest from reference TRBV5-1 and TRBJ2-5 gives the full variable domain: KAGVTQTPRYLIKTRGQQVTLSCSPISGHRSVSWYQQTPGQGLQFLFEYFSETQRNKGNFPGRFSGRQFSNSRSEMNVSTLELGDSALYLCASSLSSETQYFGPGTRLLVL.